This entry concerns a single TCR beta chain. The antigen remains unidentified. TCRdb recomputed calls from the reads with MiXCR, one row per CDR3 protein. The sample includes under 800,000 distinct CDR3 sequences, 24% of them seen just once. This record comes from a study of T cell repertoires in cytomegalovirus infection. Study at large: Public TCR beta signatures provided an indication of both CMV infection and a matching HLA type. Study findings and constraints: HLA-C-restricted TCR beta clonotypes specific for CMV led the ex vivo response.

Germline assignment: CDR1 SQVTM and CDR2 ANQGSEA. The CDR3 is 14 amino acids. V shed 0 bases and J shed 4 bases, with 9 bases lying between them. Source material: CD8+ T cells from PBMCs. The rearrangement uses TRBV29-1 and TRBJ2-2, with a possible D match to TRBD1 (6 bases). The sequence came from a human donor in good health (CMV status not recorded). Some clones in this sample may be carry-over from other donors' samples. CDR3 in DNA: TGCAGCGTTGAAGAGGGGGCCGGCACCGGGGAGCTGTTTTTT. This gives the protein CSVEEGAGTGELFF.